Listed below are T cell receptor beta chains from one sample, sequenced in a study of T cells in Graves' hyperthyroidism and ophthalmopathy. Each CDR3 protein is one row after TCRdb ran MiXCR on the multiplex PCR reads. The sample lists hundreds of thousands of distinct CDR3 sequences, roughly 15% occurring once. The material sequenced was blood. These receptors were obtained from a woman between 40 and 50 years old with Graves' ophthalmopathy. Each CDR3 is given with its conserved first and last residue. A D gene is named only where the DNA matches it firmly. Clone sizes are given selectively: once, few, many, or a class where the clone is expanded.

abundance	v_gene	j_gene	d_gene	CDR3nt	CDR3aa
many	TRBV30	TRBJ2-6	NA	TGTGCCTGGAGTACCGGAACTGGGGCCAACGTCCTGACTTTC	CAWSTGTGANVLTF
once	TRBV30	TRBJ2-2	TRBD2	TGTGCTTGGACTAGCGGGATTATGGGCGGGGAGCTGTTTTTT	CAWTSGIMGGELFF
many	TRBV19	TRBJ2-6	NA	TGTGCCAGTAGTATTGAGGGGTTAACTGGGGCCAACGTCCTGACTTTC	CASSIEGLTGANVLTF
many	TRBV4-1	TRBJ1-3	NA	TGCGCCAGCAGCCCAGGGACAAACTCTGGAAACACCATATATTTT	CASSPGTNSGNTIYF
NA	TRBV10-3	TRBJ2-4	NA	TGTGCCATCAGTGAGGGGCGCATTCAGTACTTC	CAISEGRIQYF
many	TRBV12-3/TRBV12-4	TRBJ2-5	TRBD2	TGTGCCAGCAGTTTACCGGGACTAGCGGGAGGGGAGACCCAGTACTTC	CASSLPGLAGGETQYF
many	TRBV11-1	TRBJ1-5	NA	TGTGCCAGCAGCTACGACCCGACATTCAATAGCAATCAGCCCCAGCATTTT	CASSYDPTFNSNQPQHF
few	TRBV19	TRBJ1-2	TRBD1	TGTGCCAGTAACCCGGGACAGGGCCCGCTCGGCTACACCTTC	CASNPGQGPLGYTF
many	TRBV20-1	TRBJ2-7	TRBD2	TGCAGTGCCGCAAGCGGGAACCAATACGAGCAGTACTTC	CSAASGNQYEQYF
many	TRBV12-3/TRBV12-4	TRBJ1-1	TRBD1	TGTGCCAGCACGAGGGACAGGAACACTGAAGCTTTCTTT	CASTRDRNTEAFF
NA	TRBV12-3/TRBV12-4	TRBJ1-1	NA	TGTGCCAGCAGTTCGTCACATCCGGACACTGAAGCTTTCTTT	CASSSSHPDTEAFF
NA	TRBV28	TRBJ2-7	NA	TGTGCCAGCAGACCTGGCCTTTCCTACGAGCAGTACTTC	CASRPGLSYEQYF
many	TRBV11-2	TRBJ2-7	TRBD2	TGTGCCAGCAGCTTAGAAGTGGCGGGAGGGCCCTCCTACGAGCAGTACTTC	CASSLEVAGGPSYEQYF
few	TRBV7-9	TRBJ2-4	TRBD1	TGTGCCAGCAGTTCCACAGGGGTACCCAAAAACATTCAGTACTTC	CASSSTGVPKNIQYF
NA	TRBV19	TRBJ2-5	NA	TGTGCCAGTAATTTCGGGCAGGGGCAAGAGACCCAGTACTTC	CASNFGQGQETQYF
many	TRBV19	TRBJ1-1	NA	TGTGCCAGTAGTATACAGGGTCGGACTGAAGCTTTCTTT	CASSIQGRTEAFF
many	TRBV11-2	TRBJ2-5	NA	TGTGCCAGCAGCTCCCCCCTGGCAGGGAAGGAGACCCAGTACTTC	CASSSPLAGKETQYF
many	TRBV28	TRBJ2-7	NA	TGTGCCAGCAGTTTGGGGAGGATCGGGCAGTACTTC	CASSLGRIGQYF
many	TRBV7-2	TRBJ1-3	NA	TGTGCCAGCAGCTCTCGAGGAGGAAACGGAAACACCATATATTTT	CASSSRGGNGNTIYF
NA	TRBV28	TRBJ2-5	TRBD2	TGTGCCAGCACCCGATTTGGACTAGCGGGAGGAGAGACCCAGTACTTC	CASTRFGLAGGETQYF